This T cell receptor beta chain was recorded in a study of control samples from healthy donors and cancer patients. Germline V gene data show CDR1 as SGHDN and CDR2 as FVKESK. The CDR3 contains 15 residues. V gave up 6 bases and J gave up 1 base; unmatched junction bases: 3. The data were produced by immunoSEQ multiplex PCR, yet TCRdb's version contains in-frame clones alone and is incomplete. The sample records around 94,000 clones, roughly nine tenths being singletons. The chain has TRBV14 and TRBJ2-7; TRBD2 matches 13 bases. Material: blood. The receptor's source is a woman under 30 in good health. CDR3 in amino acids: CASSRTSGGSYEQYF. The CDR3 DNA follows: TGTGCCAGCAGTCGGACTAGCGGGGGTTCCTACGAGCAGTACTTC.